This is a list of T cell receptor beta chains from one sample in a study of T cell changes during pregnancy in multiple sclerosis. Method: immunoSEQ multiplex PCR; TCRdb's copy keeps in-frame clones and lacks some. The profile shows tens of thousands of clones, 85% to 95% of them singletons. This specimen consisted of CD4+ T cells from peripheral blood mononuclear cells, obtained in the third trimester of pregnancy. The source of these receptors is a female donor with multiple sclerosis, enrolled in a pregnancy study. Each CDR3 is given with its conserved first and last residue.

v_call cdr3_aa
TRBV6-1 CASRDRGHNNEQFF
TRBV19 CASSIGSGRLTGELFF
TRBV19 CASSITPGQGRTGELFF
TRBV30 CAWSKDGRTPFNYGYTF
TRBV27 CASSLGSGRKYTGELFF
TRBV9 CASSVGAGHEQFF
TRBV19 CASRPPGHSGNTIYF
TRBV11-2 CASSRGPFGNQPQHF
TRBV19 CASSIRLAGGDTQYF
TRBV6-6 CASKFGRGLTDTQYF
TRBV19 CASTGQGRHGYTF
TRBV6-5 CASRGTGKNIQYF
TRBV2 CASSERESGANVLTF
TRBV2 CASSTGSGANVLTF
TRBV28 CASSLLSQPQHF
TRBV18 CASSPTASGYSYEQYF
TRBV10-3 CAISDIRRVAGLSTDTQYF
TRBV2 CASGQGGYQPQHF
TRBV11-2 CASSPTTPNEQYF
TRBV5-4 CASHPGRGNQETQYF
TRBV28 CASSTDPGPQQPQHF
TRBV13 CASSLGLGGAVLGSTEAFF
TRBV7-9 CASSSSRTSGFDTQYF
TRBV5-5 CASSFGGGSNQPQHF
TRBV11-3 CASSSSTQGYNEQFF
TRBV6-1 CASRGEQLNNQPQHF
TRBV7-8 CASSPPGLPETQYF
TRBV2 CASRIQGFSGPYNEQFF
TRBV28 CASTRRTGELFF
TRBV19 CASSRGQGRTDGGYTF
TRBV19 CASSILAGGAEQFF
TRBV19 CASSIAWGTGNEKLFF
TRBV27 CASSAYLAVSTDTQYF
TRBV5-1 CASSSNRGDYEQYF
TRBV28 CASSSSGYYGYTF
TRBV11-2 CASSLRLAAYEQYF
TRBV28 CASSPHGPGQLSYEQYF
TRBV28 CASSFPRIRAVLRGYNEQFF
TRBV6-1 CASSESWRGNNEQFF
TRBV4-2 CASSQDGPAAFF
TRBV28 CASVVNTEAFF